These 25 T cell receptor beta chains were all obtained from the same sample, sequenced in a study of blood T cell repertoires in COVID-19. Libraries were prepared by immunoSEQ multiplex PCR; TCRdb keeps only in-frame clonotypes and omits some of them. The sample lists under 550,000 clones, 80% to 90% occurring once. The sequenced sample was peripheral blood. The receptors derive from a man aged 18-30 years with COVID-19, enrolled during active disease.

The chain has TRBV3-1 (or the pseudogene TRBV3-2) and TRBJ1-6; 12 nucleotides align to TRBD1. Trimming removed 5 bases from V and 8 bases from J; junction bases left unmatched: 4. CDR1 LGHDT and CDR2 YNNKEL come from the germline V gene (reference sequence). This CDR3 is 15 amino acids long. CDR3: CASSGGQGAYSPLHF. CDR3 in DNA: TGTGCCAGCAGCGGGGGACAGGGGGCGTATTCACCCCTCCACTTT.

The chain is built from TRBV19 and TRBJ2-7, with 9 bases that match TRBD2. V lost 5 bases and J lost 3; bases outside the gene matches: 2. The CDR3 is made up of 13 amino acids. Germline loops: CDR1 LNHDA, CDR2 SQIVND (reference sequence). As DNA, the CDR3 is TGTGCCAGTAGTGCGACTAGCGGCTACGAGCAGTACTTC. Amino acids: CASSATSGYEQYF.

V is TRBV5-6 and J is TRBJ1-1; 8 bases are shared with TRBD1. Germline CDR1 SGHDT, CDR2 YYEEEE. The ends lost 4 bases at V and 0 bases at J; junction bases unmatched: 8. This CDR3 region has 16 residues. In nucleotides, the CDR3 is TGTGCCAGCAGCCCGTATCAGGGGGCCTTGAACACTGAAGCTTTCTTT. This encodes CASSPYQGALNTEAFF.

The rearrangement uses TRBV14 and TRBJ2-7, with 7 positions matching TRBD1. CDR1 SGHDN and CDR2 FVKESK come from the germline V gene. The CDR3 runs to 14 residues. The J segment lost 1 base and the V segment lost 4 bases, leaving 4 bases of the junction unmatched. The CDR3 protein is CASSRTGPSYEQYF. CDR3 in DNA: TGTGCCAGCAGCCGGACAGGTCCTTCCTACGAGCAGTACTTC.

The J gene is TRBJ1-2, the V gene TRBV6-6, with D possibly TRBD1 on 5 matching bases. Germline V gives CDR1 MNHNY, CDR2 SVGAGI (reference sequence). The CDR3 loop spans 12 amino acids. V dropped 2 bases and J dropped 13 bases, with 14 bases sitting between them. The CDR3 bases are TGTGCCAGCAGTTACGATGCTTCAGGGATCACCTTC. Encoded protein: CASSYDASGITF.

This sequence joins TRBV7-6 and TRBJ2-1; D might be TRBD1 (6 bases). The CDR3 has 15 amino acids. Trimming removed 4 bases from V and 4 bases from J, with 14 bases in between. Germline assignment: CDR1 SGHVS and CDR2 FNYEAQ. CDR3: CASSSDSRGYNEQFF. In DNA, the CDR3 is TGTGCCAGCAGCTCGGACAGCCGAGGGTACAATGAGCAGTTCTTC. Looking up the rest from reference TRBV7-6 and TRBJ2-1 gives the full variable domain: GAGVSQSPRYKVTKRGQDVALRCDPISGHVSLYWYRQALGQGPEFLTYFNYEAQQDKSGLPNDRFSAERPEGSISTLTIQRTEQRDSAMYRCASSSDSRGYNEQFFGPGTRLTVL.

The rearrangement links TRBV6-6 to TRBJ1-5; 8 bases match TRBD1. The CDR3 has 15 amino acids. CDR1 and CDR2 from the germline V gene are MNHNY and SVGAGI (reference sequence). The trim removed 4 bases at V and 2 bases at J, leaving 4 bases unmatched. CDR3 nucleotides: TGTGCCAGCAGTTTAAAGACAGGGGGCAATCAGCCCCAGCATTTT. Its translation: CASSLKTGGNQPQHF.

V usage is TRBV19 and J usage is TRBJ2-5; 9 positions match TRBD2. The length of the CDR3 is 15 residues. V dropped 5 bases and J dropped 0; count of bases not matched to a gene: 4. CDR1 and CDR2 from the germline V gene are LNHDA and SQIVND (reference sequence). The CDR3 reads CASSPGLAYQETQYF. DNA of the CDR3: TGTGCCAGTAGTCCAGGACTAGCGTACCAAGAGACCCAGTACTTC.

The V gene is TRBV18, the J gene TRBJ2-2; TRBD1 agrees at 11 bases. There are 15 residues in the CDR3. The V gene end was trimmed by 8 bases and the J gene end by 5 bases; junction bases not matched to a gene: 7. CDR1 and CDR2 from the germline V gene are KGHSH and LQKENI. This CDR3 reads CASAPGQGVTGELFF. The CDR3, as DNA: TGTGCCAGCGCCCCGGGACAGGGGGTGACCGGGGAGCTGTTTTTT.

Here the CDR3 DNA reads TGTGCCAGTAGCAACCAGGGTGGCAATGAGCAGTTCTTC. Translation gives CASSNQGGNEQFF. The chain couples TRBV19 to TRBJ2-1, with D perhaps matching TRBD1 (5 bases). V was shortened by 6 bases and J by 6 bases, with 12 bases between the two germline ends. The CDR3 is 13 residues long. Germline loops: CDR1 LNHDA, CDR2 SQIVND (reference sequence). The variable domain in full, with the rest retrieved from reference TRBV19 and TRBJ2-1, is DGGITQSPKYLFRKEGQNVTLSCEQNLNHDAMYWYRQDPGQGLRLIYYSQIVNDFQKGDIAEGYSVSREKKESFPLTVTSAQKNPTAFYLCASSNQGGNEQFFGPGTRLTVL.

The V call is TRBV13, the J call TRBJ2-1; 13 bases align to TRBD2. CDR3 length: 16 residues. CDR1 is PRHDT, CDR2 FYEKMQ, per germline (reference sequence). The V segment lost 0 bases and the J segment 13 bases; nucleotides outside the gene matches: 9. This CDR3 is CASSLGGVTSGGRQFF. DNA for the CDR3: TGTGCCAGCAGCTTAGGTGGTGTGACTAGCGGGGGGCGCCAGTTCTTC.

In this sample, this clone turned up a few times. The chain joins TRBV19 to TRBJ2-7; 9 bases match TRBD1. Germline V gene data show CDR1 as LNHDA and CDR2 as SQIVND (reference sequence). The ends lost 6 bases at V and 0 bases at J; junction bases unmatched: 9. This CDR3 comprises 16 residues. In nucleotides, the CDR3 is TGTGCCAGTAGGGTCAAGGGGGGACAGGGCTCCTACGAGCAGTACTTC. As protein: CASRVKGGQGSYEQYF.

The V call is TRBV5-1, the J call TRBJ2-3; a weak D match, TRBD2 (6 bases). The CDR3 length is 14 residues. CDR1 and CDR2 (germline): SGHRS, YFSETQ. V lost 1 base and J lost 5, with 11 bases in between. The CDR3 region has the DNA TGCGCCAGCAGCTTGCAGGGAGGAAAAGATACGCAGTATTTT. Residues: CASSLQGGKDTQYF.

This rearrangement joins TRBV27 to TRBJ1-1; possibly TRBD1 for D (5 bases). V lost 5 bases to trimming and J lost 0 bases, with 7 bases between them. Germline-derived CDR1 and CDR2 are MNHEY and SMNVEV (reference sequence). The length of the CDR3 is 13 residues. CDR3 protein: CASSLQVNTEAFF. For the CDR3, the DNA is TGTGCCAGCAGTCTACAGGTGAACACTGAAGCTTTCTTT.

The V and J genes are TRBV6-5 and TRBJ1-3; D is unclear. The V and J ends lost 6 bases and 1 base respectively, with 10 bases between them. The V gene's germline CDR1 is MNHEY and CDR2 SVGAGI. The CDR3 spans 14 residues. The chain's CDR3 is CASRGPDSGNTIYF. The CDR3, as DNA: TGTGCCAGCAGGGGCCCGGATTCTGGAAACACCATATATTTT.

The chain joins TRBV5-1 to TRBJ1-2; possibly TRBD1 for D (5 bases). The CDR3 extends over 15 amino acids. The germline V and J ends were trimmed by 4 bases and 4 bases, with 17 bases remaining between them. CDR1 is SGHRS, CDR2 YFSETQ, per germline. In DNA, the CDR3 is TGCGCCAGCAGCACCAGCATAGGGGATGGCTATGGCTACACCTTC. This codes for CASSTSIGDGYGYTF.

V and J are TRBV6-5 and TRBJ1-1; weak D call: TRBD1 (5 bases). CDR1 is MNHEY and CDR2 is SVGAGI in the germline V gene. The CDR3 has 13 residues. V was clipped by 8 bases and J by 5 bases, with 15 bases between them. Here the CDR3 reads CASSLLRGTEAFF. DNA of the CDR3: TGTGCCAGCTCCCTCCTGCGGGGGACTGAAGCTTTCTTT.

This clone was detected a few times. The chain carries TRBV6-2 or TRBV6-3 and TRBJ2-5; 8 positions match TRBD1. The CDR3 totals 18 residues. The J segment lost 4 bases and the V segment lost 0 bases, leaving 13 bases of the junction unmatched. The V gene's germline CDR1 is MNHEY and CDR2 SVGEGT. CDR3 sequence reads: CASSYSRLLPGQGETQYF. For the CDR3, the DNA is TGTGCCAGCAGTTACTCAAGGCTCCTACCTGGACAGGGAGAGACCCAGTACTTC.

This chain connects TRBV7-8 to TRBJ2-1; 11 nucleotides align to TRBD2. The V gene's germline CDR1 is SGHVS and CDR2 FQNEAQ. V trimming: 5 bases; J trimming: 9 bases; junction bases outside the gene matches: 12. This CDR3 has 16 residues. This chain's CDR3 is CASSPTVAGGQVEQFF. In DNA, the CDR3 is TGTGCCAGCAGCCCGACGGTAGCGGGGGGGCAGGTTGAGCAGTTCTTC.

This clone appeared a few times. The CDR3 spells CSALQGIDGYTF. As DNA, the CDR3 is TGCAGCGCCCTACAGGGAATAGATGGCTACACCTTC. The gene calls are TRBV29-1 and TRBJ1-2, with D possibly being TRBD1 (6 bases). The CDR3 loop spans 12 amino acids. In germline, CDR1 is SQVTM, CDR2 ANQGSEA. Between the trimmed V and J ends, which lost 7 bases and 6 bases, there was a span of 15 bases.

V is TRBV5-6 and J is TRBJ1-1; D not resolved. The V and J ends lost 0 bases and 4 bases respectively, with 13 bases between them. The CDR3 covers 15 residues. Germline assignment: CDR1 SGHDT and CDR2 YYEEEE. For the CDR3, the DNA is TGTGCCAGCAGCTTGGAAGAGAGACAAGCCACTGAAGCTTTCTTT. Its protein product is CASSLEERQATEAFF.

This clone was seen a few times. The chain couples TRBV6-2 or TRBV6-3 to TRBJ1-2; D remains unclear. Trimming removed 6 bases from V and 5 bases from J, with 13 bases in between. Germline assignment: CDR1 MNHEY and CDR2 SVGEGT. The CDR3 runs 13 residues. In DNA form, the CDR3 reads TGTGCCAGCAGCCCGAGGCCCAATTATGGCTACACCTTC. Translated, it gives CASSPRPNYGYTF.

The chain links TRBV7-2 to TRBJ2-1, with 11 nucleotides matching TRBD1. V lost 5 bases to trimming and J lost 9 bases; unmatched junction nucleotides: 3. This CDR3 has 13 residues. CDR1 SGHTA and CDR2 FQGNSA come from the germline V gene. The CDR3 spells CASSGQGASEQFF. DNA for the CDR3: TGTGCCAGCAGCGGACAGGGGGCCAGTGAGCAGTTCTTC.

The chain recombines TRBV10-3 with TRBJ1-2; possible D gene TRBD1, 6 bases. Germline-derived CDR1 and CDR2 are ENHRY and SYGVKD. The CDR3 length is 13 residues. Trimming shortened V by 4 bases and J by 7 bases, and 13 bases separated the two germline ends. In nucleotides, the CDR3 is TGTGCCATCAGTGGAGACAGGAATGTTGGCTACACCTTC. Its protein is CAISGDRNVGYTF.

The chain links TRBV10-2 to TRBJ2-7; 7 nucleotides agree with TRBD2. CDR1 is WSHSY and CDR2 is SAAADI in the germline V gene. The ends lost 4 bases at V and 2 bases at J; junction bases unmatched: 5. The CDR3 loop spans 14 amino acids. The CDR3 sequence is CASSASGSAYEQYF. Here the CDR3 DNA reads TGCGCCAGCAGTGCTAGCGGTTCGGCCTACGAGCAGTACTTC.